Below, 5 T cell receptor beta chains from the same sample are listed, as sequenced in a study of blood T cell repertoires in COVID-19. Sequenced by immunoSEQ multiplex PCR; TCRdb stores in-frame clones only, minus some. In the table there are 50,000 to 60,000 clones, 83% of which are singletons. Material for sequencing was peripheral blood. The receptors were gathered from a man between 40 and 49 years old with acute or convalescent COVID-19.

This chain connects TRBV29-1 to TRBJ2-7; 9 positions match TRBD2. This CDR3 has 15 amino acids. CDR1 SQVTM and CDR2 ANQGSEA come from the germline V gene. Losses at the gene ends were 4 bases for V and 7 bases for J; bases not matched to a gene: 14. The CDR3 loop reads CSVGASAGGLGEQYF. In DNA form, the CDR3 reads TGCAGCGTTGGGGCCAGCGCGGGAGGGCTTGGGGAGCAGTACTTC.

The V call is TRBV11-3, the J call TRBJ2-1; D ambiguous. This CDR3 has 13 amino acids. V lost 1 base to trimming and J lost 3 bases, with 4 bases between them. Germline CDR1 reads SGHNT; CDR2 reads YENEEA. CDR3 sequence: CASSLGIYNEQFF. CDR3 DNA: TGTGCCAGCAGCTTAGGTATCTACAATGAGCAGTTCTTC. The complete variable domain, with remaining parts taken from reference TRBV11-3 and TRBJ2-1, reads EAGVVQSPRYKIIEKKQPVAFWCNPISGHNTLYWYLQNLGQGPELLIRYENEEAVDDSQLPKDRFSAERLKGVDSTLKIQPAELGDSAVYLCASSLGIYNEQFFGPGTRLTVL.

V is TRBV10-3 and J is TRBJ2-5, with TRBD2 as a possible D gene (6 bases). The length of the CDR3 is 14 residues. Germline loops: CDR1 ENHRY, CDR2 SYGVKD. V was pared by 4 bases and J by 5 bases, with 14 bases between. CDR3 sequence (DNA): TGTGCCATCAGTGGACAGTCTGGGGGGGAGACCCAGTACTTC. It is translated as CAISGQSGGETQYF.

The rearrangement links TRBV7-6 to TRBJ2-5; 7 bases are shared with TRBD2. CDR1 is SGHVS, CDR2 FNYEAQ, per germline. Unmatched junction bases numbered 5, after V lost 0 bases and J lost 4 bases. The CDR3 is made up of 15 amino acids. The CDR3: CASSLAGRERETQYF. DNA for the CDR3: TGTGCCAGCAGCTTAGCGGGGCGGGAGAGAGAGACCCAGTACTTC. Combining the CDR3 with reference TRBV7-6 and TRBJ2-5 gives the whole variable domain GAGVSQSPRYKVTKRGQDVALRCDPISGHVSLYWYRQALGQGPEFLTYFNYEAQQDKSGLPNDRFSAERPEGSISTLTIQRTEQRDSAMYRCASSLAGRERETQYFGPGTRLLVL.

This chain connects TRBV6-5 to TRBJ1-5; TRBD1 matches 7 bases. CDR1 and CDR2 (germline): MNHEY, SVGAGI. The CDR3 runs to 15 residues. J was trimmed by 6 bases and V by 5 bases; bases with no gene match: 10. Here the CDR3 DNA reads TGTGCCAGCAGTCCTTCTAGTACAGGGGTTCAGCCCCAGCATTTT. Translated: CASSPSSTGVQPQHF.